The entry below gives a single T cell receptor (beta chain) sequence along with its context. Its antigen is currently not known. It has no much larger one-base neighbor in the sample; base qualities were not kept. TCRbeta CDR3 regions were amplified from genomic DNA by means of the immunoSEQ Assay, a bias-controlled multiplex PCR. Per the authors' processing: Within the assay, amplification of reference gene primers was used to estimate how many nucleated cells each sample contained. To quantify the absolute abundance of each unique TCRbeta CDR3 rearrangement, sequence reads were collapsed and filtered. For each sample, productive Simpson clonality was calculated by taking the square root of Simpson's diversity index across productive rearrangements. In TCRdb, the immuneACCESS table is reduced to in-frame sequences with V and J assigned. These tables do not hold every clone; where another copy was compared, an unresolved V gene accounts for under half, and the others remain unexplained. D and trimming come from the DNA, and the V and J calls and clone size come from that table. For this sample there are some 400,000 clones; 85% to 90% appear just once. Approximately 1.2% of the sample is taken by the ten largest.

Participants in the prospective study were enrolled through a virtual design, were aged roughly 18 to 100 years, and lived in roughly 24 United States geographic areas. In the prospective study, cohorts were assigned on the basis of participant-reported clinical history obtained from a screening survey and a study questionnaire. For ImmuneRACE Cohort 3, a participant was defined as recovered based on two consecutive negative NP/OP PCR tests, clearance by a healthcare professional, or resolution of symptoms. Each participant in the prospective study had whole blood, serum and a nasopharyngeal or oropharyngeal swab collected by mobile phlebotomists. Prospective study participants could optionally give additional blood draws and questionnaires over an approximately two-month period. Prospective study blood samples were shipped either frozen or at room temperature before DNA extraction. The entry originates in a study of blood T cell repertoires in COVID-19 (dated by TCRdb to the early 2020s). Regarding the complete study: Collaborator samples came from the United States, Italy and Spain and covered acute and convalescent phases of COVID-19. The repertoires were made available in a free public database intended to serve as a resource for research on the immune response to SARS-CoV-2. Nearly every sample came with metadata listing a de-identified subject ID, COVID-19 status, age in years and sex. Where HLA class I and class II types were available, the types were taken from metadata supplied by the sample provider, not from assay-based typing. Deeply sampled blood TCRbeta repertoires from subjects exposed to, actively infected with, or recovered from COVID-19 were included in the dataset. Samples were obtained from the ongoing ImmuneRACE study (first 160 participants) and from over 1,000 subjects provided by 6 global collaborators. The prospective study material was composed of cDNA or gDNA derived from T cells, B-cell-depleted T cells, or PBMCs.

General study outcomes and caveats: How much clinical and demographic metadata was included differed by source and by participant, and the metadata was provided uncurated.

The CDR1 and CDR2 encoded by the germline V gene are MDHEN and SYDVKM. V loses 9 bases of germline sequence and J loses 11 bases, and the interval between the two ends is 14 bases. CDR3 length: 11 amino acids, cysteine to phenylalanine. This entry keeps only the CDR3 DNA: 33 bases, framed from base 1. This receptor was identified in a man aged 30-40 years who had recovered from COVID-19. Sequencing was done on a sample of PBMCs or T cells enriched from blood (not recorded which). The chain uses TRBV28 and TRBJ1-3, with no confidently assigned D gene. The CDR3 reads CASGEALAIYF. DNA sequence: TGTGCCAGTGGGGAGGCGTTGGCCATATATTTT.